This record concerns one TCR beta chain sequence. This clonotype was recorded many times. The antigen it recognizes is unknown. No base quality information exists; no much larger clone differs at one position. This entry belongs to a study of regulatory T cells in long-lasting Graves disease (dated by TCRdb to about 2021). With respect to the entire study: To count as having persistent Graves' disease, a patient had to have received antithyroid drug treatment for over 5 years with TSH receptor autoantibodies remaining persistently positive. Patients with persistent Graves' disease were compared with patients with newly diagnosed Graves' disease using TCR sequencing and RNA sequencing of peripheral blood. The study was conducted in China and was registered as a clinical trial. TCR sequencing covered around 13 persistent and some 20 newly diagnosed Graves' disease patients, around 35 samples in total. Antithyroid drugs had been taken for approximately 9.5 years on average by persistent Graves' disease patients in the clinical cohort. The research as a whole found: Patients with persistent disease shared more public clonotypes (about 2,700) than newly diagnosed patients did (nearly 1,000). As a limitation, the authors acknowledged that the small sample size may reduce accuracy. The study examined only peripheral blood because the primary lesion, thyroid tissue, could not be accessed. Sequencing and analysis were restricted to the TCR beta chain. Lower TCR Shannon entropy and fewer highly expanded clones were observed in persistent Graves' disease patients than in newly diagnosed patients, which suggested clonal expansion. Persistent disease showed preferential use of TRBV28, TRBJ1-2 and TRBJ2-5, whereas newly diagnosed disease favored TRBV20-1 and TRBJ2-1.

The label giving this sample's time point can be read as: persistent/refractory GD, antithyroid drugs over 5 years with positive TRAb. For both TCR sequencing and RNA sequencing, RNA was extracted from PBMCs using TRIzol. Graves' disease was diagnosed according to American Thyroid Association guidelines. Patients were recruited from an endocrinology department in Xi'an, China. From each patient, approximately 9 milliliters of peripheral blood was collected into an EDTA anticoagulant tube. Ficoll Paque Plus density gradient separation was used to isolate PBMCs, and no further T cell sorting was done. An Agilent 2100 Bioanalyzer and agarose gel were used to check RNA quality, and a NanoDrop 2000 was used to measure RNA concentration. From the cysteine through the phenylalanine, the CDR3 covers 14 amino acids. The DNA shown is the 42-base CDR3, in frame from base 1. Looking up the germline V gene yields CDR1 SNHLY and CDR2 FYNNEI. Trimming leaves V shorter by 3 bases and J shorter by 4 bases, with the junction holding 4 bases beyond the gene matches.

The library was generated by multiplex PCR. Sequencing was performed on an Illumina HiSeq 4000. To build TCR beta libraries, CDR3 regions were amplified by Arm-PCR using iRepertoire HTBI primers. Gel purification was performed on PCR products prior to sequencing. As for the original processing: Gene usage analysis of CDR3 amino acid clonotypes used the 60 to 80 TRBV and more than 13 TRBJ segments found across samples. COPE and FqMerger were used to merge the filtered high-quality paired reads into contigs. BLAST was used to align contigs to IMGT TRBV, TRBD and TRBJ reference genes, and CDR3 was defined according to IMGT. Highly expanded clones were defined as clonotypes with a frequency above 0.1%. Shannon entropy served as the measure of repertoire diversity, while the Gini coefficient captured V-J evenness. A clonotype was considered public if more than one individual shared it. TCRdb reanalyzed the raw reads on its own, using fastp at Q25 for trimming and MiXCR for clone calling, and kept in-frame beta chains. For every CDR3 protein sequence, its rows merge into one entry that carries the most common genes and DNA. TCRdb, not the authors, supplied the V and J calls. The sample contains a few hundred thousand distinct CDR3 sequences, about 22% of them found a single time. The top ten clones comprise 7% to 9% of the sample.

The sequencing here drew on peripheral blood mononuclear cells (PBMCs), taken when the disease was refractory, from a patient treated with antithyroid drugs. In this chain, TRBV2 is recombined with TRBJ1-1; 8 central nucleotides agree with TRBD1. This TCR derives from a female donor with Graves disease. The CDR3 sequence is CASSEDRVSTEAFF. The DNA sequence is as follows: TGTGCCAGCAGTGAGGACAGGGTGAGCACTGAAGCTTTCTTT.